This entry is about one T cell receptor (beta chain). A few counts support this clonotype. The antigen it recognizes is unknown. No base qualities exist here, and no much larger clone lies one base off it. The sample belongs to a study of patients and donors after allogeneic stem cell transplantation (TCRdb year 2020). Trimming removed 2 bases from V and 2 bases from J, leaving 12 bases between the germline ends. Measured from the cysteine to the phenylalanine, the CDR3 is 15 residues long. Only CDR3 DNA is held: 45 bases, read in frame from base 1. Library method: RT-PCR. The sequencer listed for this sample is NextSeq 550. TCRdb reanalyzed the raw reads on its own, using fastp at Q25 for trimming and MiXCR for clone calling, and kept in-frame beta chains. Identical CDR3 proteins give one entry, which carries the most common genes and DNA. The sample records 150,000 to 250,000 distinct CDR3 sequences, less than 45% of which are singletons. The ten largest clonotypes hold 33% of the sample.

The TCR comes from a human donor who was either an allogeneic HSCT recipient or a stem cell or donor lymphocyte infusion donor (not recorded which). It is not recorded whose cells these are; they may come from a transplant donor. Sequencing used blood, either unsorted or a sorted T cell fraction (not recorded which). This receptor chain uses TRBV12-3 or TRBV12-4 and TRBJ1-2; the D gene is perhaps TRBD1, from 6 matching bases. In nucleotide form, the sequence is TGTGCCAGCAGTTTATCCAGGGGAAGAAACTATGGCTACACCTTC. Its coded protein is CASSLSRGRNYGYTF.